The T cell receptor (beta chain) described here comes from a study of TIL therapy for anti-PD-1-resistant metastatic lung cancer. As for the study in general: Median patient age was approximately 59, ranging 38-75 years. Half of patients were current or former smokers. By whole-exome sequencing, median non-synonymous tumor mutation burden was roughly 1.4 mutations per megabase.

Sequencing used immunoSEQ v3. Survey-level samples got 2 million to 2.5 million read pairs; deep-level samples got about 4.5-6.5 million. This table comes from immunoSEQ multiplex PCR, and its TCRdb copy is limited to in-frame clones, with some not included. The sample comprises about 50,000 clones, about two thirds of which are singletons, and 5.6% rests with the top ten. CDR1 and CDR2 (germline): MDHEN, SYDVKM. Trimming at V came to 1 base and at J to 2 bases, leaving 9 bases not matched to a gene. This CDR3 has 17 amino acids. The time point is: pre-treatment sample, taken before nivolumab and TIL therapy. Pleural nodules or supraclavicular lymph nodes made up most of the excised metastases sampled.

The source was tumor tissue, collected at baseline. The chain employs TRBV28 and TRBJ2-5; 8 positions match TRBD2. The source of this sequence is a person aged 25 to 85 with non-small cell lung cancer. The DNA for the CDR3 is TGTGCCAGCAGTTTATTTGGCGGCGGGACTAGACAAGAGACCCAGTACTTC. Translated, it gives CASSLFGGGTRQETQYF.